Listed below are T cell receptor beta chains from one sample, sequenced in a study of vaccination and CD4 T cells after COVID-19. One entry per CDR3 protein results from TCRdb running MiXCR on the PCR reads. The profile shows roughly 24,000 distinct CDR3 sequences, roughly 42% of them singletons. These TCRs are of unknown antigen specificity. Sequenced input: CD4+ T cells from blood, cultured in vitro. Receptors originate from a human donor who had recovered from COVID-19. Both conserved end residues are part of each CDR3. A D gene is named only where the DNA matches it firmly. Only part of the rows carry a size: once, few, many, or a class if the clone is expanded.

cdr3_nt: TGTGCCAGCAGTGGGGGGCCGTTAGCCAAAAACATTCAGTACTTC; cdr3_aa: CASSGGPLAKNIQYF; j_call: TRBJ2-4; d_call: .; clone_size: .; v_call: TRBV6-1
cdr3_nt: TGTGCCAGCAGTTACCCGGGACAGGGGCGGCGAGAGACCCAGTACTTC; cdr3_aa: CASSYPGQGRRETQYF; j_call: TRBJ2-5; d_call: TRBD1; clone_size: .; v_call: TRBV6-5
cdr3_nt: TGTGCCAGTAGTATAGCCCCTGGGGTCGAGCAGTACTTC; cdr3_aa: CASSIAPGVEQYF; j_call: TRBJ2-7; d_call: .; clone_size: few; v_call: TRBV19
cdr3_nt: TGTGCCAGCTCCCCAGGACTAGCGGGAGGGGAGCTGTTTTTT; cdr3_aa: CASSPGLAGGELFF; j_call: TRBJ2-2; d_call: TRBD2; clone_size: .; v_call: TRBV18
cdr3_nt: TGCAGTGCTAGGACAGGGAGGGCCACTAATGAGCAGTTCTTC; cdr3_aa: CSARTGRATNEQFF; j_call: TRBJ2-1; d_call: .; clone_size: .; v_call: TRBV20-1
cdr3_nt: TGTGCCAGCAGCTTATTGTCGGGACTAGCGGGAGCCTACGAGCAGTACTTC; cdr3_aa: CASSLLSGLAGAYEQYF; j_call: TRBJ2-7; d_call: TRBD2; clone_size: few; v_call: TRBV7-2
cdr3_nt: TGCAGCGTATGGCAGGGGGCATCTGATACGCAGTATTTT; cdr3_aa: CSVWQGASDTQYF; j_call: TRBJ2-3; d_call: TRBD1; clone_size: .; v_call: TRBV29-1
cdr3_nt: TGTGCCAGTAGTACGAGACAGGGTTACGAGCAGTACTTC; cdr3_aa: CASSTRQGYEQYF; j_call: TRBJ2-7; d_call: TRBD1; clone_size: .; v_call: TRBV19
cdr3_nt: TGCAGTGCTCCGAACAGGGCTGGCTACACCTTC; cdr3_aa: CSAPNRAGYTF; j_call: TRBJ1-2; d_call: .; clone_size: few; v_call: TRBV20-1
cdr3_nt: TGTGCCAGTAGTATACGGGGAGGACGGAGAGGAGCCACTGAAGCTTTCTTT; cdr3_aa: CASSIRGGRRGATEAFF; j_call: TRBJ1-1; d_call: .; clone_size: .; v_call: TRBV19
cdr3_nt: TGTGCCAGCAGCCCAAACCCGGGGAGCCAGCCCCAGCATTTT; cdr3_aa: CASSPNPGSQPQHF; j_call: TRBJ1-5; d_call: .; clone_size: .; v_call: TRBV4-2
cdr3_nt: TGCAGTGCTAGAGATGCATCTGGGGCCAACGTCCTGACTTTC; cdr3_aa: CSARDASGANVLTF; j_call: TRBJ2-6; d_call: .; clone_size: .; v_call: TRBV20-1
cdr3_nt: TGTGCCAGCAGGTCCCCTTGGGGGTCACCCCTCCACTTT; cdr3_aa: CASRSPWGSPLHF; j_call: TRBJ1-6; d_call: .; clone_size: few; v_call: TRBV6-2/TRBV6-3
cdr3_nt: TGTGCTAGTCGCGGGATCCACAATGAGCAGTTCTTC; cdr3_aa: CASRGIHNEQFF; j_call: TRBJ2-1; d_call: .; clone_size: .; v_call: TRBV12-5
cdr3_nt: TGTGCCACCAGCAGAGGGACAGGACAGGTAGCCAAAAACATTCAGTACTTC; cdr3_aa: CATSRGTGQVAKNIQYF; j_call: TRBJ2-4; d_call: TRBD1; clone_size: few; v_call: TRBV15
cdr3_nt: TGTGCCAGCAGCGACCGAGCTGGCTATGGCTACACCTTC; cdr3_aa: CASSDRAGYGYTF; j_call: TRBJ1-2; d_call: .; clone_size: .; v_call: TRBV28
cdr3_nt: TGTGCCAGTAGTATAGTTGAGGGAGATACGCAGTATTTT; cdr3_aa: CASSIVEGDTQYF; j_call: TRBJ2-3; d_call: .; clone_size: few; v_call: TRBV19
cdr3_nt: TGCGCCAGCAGCCAAGGGGACGGCGTTTCGGGTGGCTACACCTTC; cdr3_aa: CASSQGDGVSGGYTF; j_call: TRBJ1-2; d_call: .; clone_size: .; v_call: TRBV5-1
cdr3_nt: TGTGCCAGTAGTGACCAGAGCTCCTACAATGAGCAGTTCTTC; cdr3_aa: CASSDQSSYNEQFF; j_call: TRBJ2-1; d_call: .; clone_size: few; v_call: TRBV19
cdr3_nt: TGTGCCAGCAGTCCCCAGTTGGCGGGGAAAGTAGGGACCCAGTACTTC; cdr3_aa: CASSPQLAGKVGTQYF; j_call: TRBJ2-5; d_call: .; clone_size: once; v_call: TRBV27
cdr3_nt: TGTGCCAGCAGTTTTCTCCCAGGGTTGTACGAGCAGTACTTC; cdr3_aa: CASSFLPGLYEQYF; j_call: TRBJ2-7; d_call: .; clone_size: .; v_call: TRBV27
cdr3_nt: TGCGCCAGCGCGGCCAGCCTTAACTATGGCTACACCTTC; cdr3_aa: CASAASLNYGYTF; j_call: TRBJ1-2; d_call: .; clone_size: few; v_call: TRBV10-1
cdr3_nt: TGTGCCAGCAGCTTAGCCCAAAACTATGGCTACACCTTC; cdr3_aa: CASSLAQNYGYTF; j_call: TRBJ1-2; d_call: .; clone_size: few; v_call: TRBV7-8
cdr3_nt: TGCAGTGCTGCCATTCTTCGGACGTACCAAGAGACCCAGTACTTC; cdr3_aa: CSAAILRTYQETQYF; j_call: TRBJ2-5; d_call: .; clone_size: few; v_call: TRBV20-1
cdr3_nt: TGTGCCAGCAGCCGGGACAGGGACGAGCAGTACTTC; cdr3_aa: CASSRDRDEQYF; j_call: TRBJ2-7; d_call: TRBD1; clone_size: .; v_call: TRBV7-2
cdr3_nt: TGTGCCAGCAGTCCAACAGGGCGGGGGGGCCAAGAGACCCAGTACTTC; cdr3_aa: CASSPTGRGGQETQYF; j_call: TRBJ2-5; d_call: TRBD2; clone_size: .; v_call: TRBV28
cdr3_nt: TGCGCCAGCAGTGAGAAGGTCTCTGGAAACACCATATATTTT; cdr3_aa: CASSEKVSGNTIYF; j_call: TRBJ1-3; d_call: .; clone_size: .; v_call: TRBV10-1
cdr3_nt: TGTGCCAGCAGTACGTCCCCCGGGACTAGCGGGATAGGCAGCACAGATACGCAGTATTTT; cdr3_aa: CASSTSPGTSGIGSTDTQYF; j_call: TRBJ2-3; d_call: TRBD2; clone_size: few; v_call: TRBV6-2/TRBV6-3
cdr3_nt: TGCGCCAGCAGTGAGGGGCCGACCTACGAGCAGTACTTC; cdr3_aa: CASSEGPTYEQYF; j_call: TRBJ2-7; d_call: .; clone_size: few; v_call: TRBV10-1
cdr3_nt: TGTGCCAGCAGCCTGGGTGAGTGGACTGAAGCTTTCTTT; cdr3_aa: CASSLGEWTEAFF; j_call: TRBJ1-1; d_call: .; clone_size: few; v_call: TRBV7-9
cdr3_nt: TGTGCCAGCAGTGGGCGCGGGGCCGGGGGGTTCACAGATACGCAGTATTTT; cdr3_aa: CASSGRGAGGFTDTQYF; j_call: TRBJ2-3; d_call: TRBD2; clone_size: .; v_call: TRBV27
cdr3_nt: TGTGCCACCAGTGATTTCGCTGGCGACACAGATACGCAGTATTTT; cdr3_aa: CATSDFAGDTDTQYF; j_call: TRBJ2-3; d_call: .; clone_size: .; v_call: TRBV24-1
cdr3_nt: TGTGCCAGCAGCGCCCGGACTAGCGGGGGCACCGGGGAGCTGTTTTTT; cdr3_aa: CASSARTSGGTGELFF; j_call: TRBJ2-2; d_call: TRBD2; clone_size: .; v_call: TRBV7-6
cdr3_nt: TGCAGTGCTGAACCTATACAGGGGCGGAATTCACCCCTCCACTTT; cdr3_aa: CSAEPIQGRNSPLHF; j_call: TRBJ1-6; d_call: TRBD1; clone_size: .; v_call: TRBV20-1
cdr3_nt: TGTGCCAGCAGTTGGGGGACAGGGAATAATTCACCCCTCCACTTT; cdr3_aa: CASSWGTGNNSPLHF; j_call: TRBJ1-6; d_call: TRBD1; clone_size: few; v_call: TRBV28
cdr3_nt: TGTGCCAGCGGCCGGGGTGGACAGGATCTCCACTTT; cdr3_aa: CASGRGGQDLHF; j_call: TRBJ1-6; d_call: TRBD1; clone_size: few; v_call: TRBV6-2/TRBV6-3
cdr3_nt: TGTGCCACCGCGCAGGAGGTGGGGGGTGGCTACACCTTC; cdr3_aa: CATAQEVGGGYTF; j_call: TRBJ1-2; d_call: .; clone_size: few; v_call: TRBV10-3
cdr3_nt: TGCAGTGCCAACACCGGGACTAGCGGGCTGGTCTCCTACGAGCAGTACTTC; cdr3_aa: CSANTGTSGLVSYEQYF; j_call: TRBJ2-7; d_call: TRBD2; clone_size: once; v_call: TRBV20-1
cdr3_nt: TGTGCCAGCAGCGCTCAACCCCATCCGGGACTAGCGGGGAGCTACGAGCAGTACTTC; cdr3_aa: CASSAQPHPGLAGSYEQYF; j_call: TRBJ2-7; d_call: TRBD2; clone_size: .; v_call: TRBV9
cdr3_nt: TGTGCCAGCAGTACCGCGGGCTTCACTAGCACAGATACGCAGTATTTT; cdr3_aa: CASSTAGFTSTDTQYF; j_call: TRBJ2-3; d_call: .; clone_size: .; v_call: TRBV28
cdr3_nt: TGTGCCAGCAGTCCCCTGATCCAAGAGACCCAGTACTTC; cdr3_aa: CASSPLIQETQYF; j_call: TRBJ2-5; d_call: .; clone_size: few; v_call: TRBV27
cdr3_nt: TGTGCCAGCAGCGTAGCGCCCGAGTGGACTAGCGGTTACAATGAGCAGTTCTTC; cdr3_aa: CASSVAPEWTSGYNEQFF; j_call: TRBJ2-1; d_call: TRBD2; clone_size: .; v_call: TRBV9
cdr3_nt: TGTGCCAGCAACCGAGGTAGAGGGGCCCACACTGAAGCTTTCTTT; cdr3_aa: CASNRGRGAHTEAFF; j_call: TRBJ1-1; d_call: .; clone_size: .; v_call: TRBV11-3
cdr3_nt: TGTGCCAGCAGCTCTGGGGGGGCGCGCGACTATGGCTACACCTTC; cdr3_aa: CASSSGGARDYGYTF; j_call: TRBJ1-2; d_call: .; clone_size: few; v_call: TRBV5-4
cdr3_nt: TGTGCCACCAGTGACACGGGACAGGGGGCATCGGAGACCCAGTACTTC; cdr3_aa: CATSDTGQGASETQYF; j_call: TRBJ2-5; d_call: TRBD1; clone_size: few; v_call: TRBV24-1
cdr3_nt: TGTGCCAGCAACCCCGGGACAAACTATGGCTACACCTTC; cdr3_aa: CASNPGTNYGYTF; j_call: TRBJ1-2; d_call: .; clone_size: .; v_call: TRBV28
cdr3_nt: TGTGCCAGCAGTTCCGACTCTAGCTCCTACAATGAGCAGTTCTTC; cdr3_aa: CASSSDSSSYNEQFF; j_call: TRBJ2-1; d_call: .; clone_size: .; v_call: TRBV7-2
cdr3_nt: TGTGCCAGCAGTTACACGGGCCGGACCTACGAGCAGTACTTC; cdr3_aa: CASSYTGRTYEQYF; j_call: TRBJ2-7; d_call: .; clone_size: few; v_call: TRBV6-5
cdr3_nt: TGTGCCAGCAGTTACTCGTTAATGGGAGGGACAGGAACCGGGGAGCTGTTTTTT; cdr3_aa: CASSYSLMGGTGTGELFF; j_call: TRBJ2-2; d_call: .; clone_size: .; v_call: TRBV6-5
cdr3_nt: TGTGCCAGCAGCCCAAGCGGAAATGAGCAGTTCTTC; cdr3_aa: CASSPSGNEQFF; j_call: TRBJ2-1; d_call: .; clone_size: .; v_call: TRBV7-2
cdr3_nt: TGTGCCACCAGTGATTTAGGGGGACCCGATGGCACCGGGGAGCTGTTTTTT; cdr3_aa: CATSDLGGPDGTGELFF; j_call: TRBJ2-2; d_call: .; clone_size: few; v_call: TRBV24-1
cdr3_nt: TGTGCCAGCAGTCCACAGGTCGGGGGGCAAAACATTCAGTACTTC; cdr3_aa: CASSPQVGGQNIQYF; j_call: TRBJ2-4; d_call: .; clone_size: .; v_call: TRBV7-4
cdr3_nt: TGTGCCAGCAGCCGATGGACAGGAGGTCAGCCCCAGCATTTT; cdr3_aa: CASSRWTGGQPQHF; j_call: TRBJ1-5; d_call: TRBD1; clone_size: few; v_call: TRBV7-2
cdr3_nt: TGTGCCAGCAGCTTGTTAAGCGTTGAGGGCACAGATACGCAGTATTTT; cdr3_aa: CASSLLSVEGTDTQYF; j_call: TRBJ2-3; d_call: .; clone_size: .; v_call: TRBV5-4
cdr3_nt: TGCAGTGCTAGAGATCGGACTAGTTTTTCAGAGACCCAGTACTTC; cdr3_aa: CSARDRTSFSETQYF; j_call: TRBJ2-5; d_call: TRBD2; clone_size: .; v_call: TRBV20-1
cdr3_nt: TGCAGTGCCCCCGGACTAGCGGGACTGAACACCGGGGAGCTGTTTTTT; cdr3_aa: CSAPGLAGLNTGELFF; j_call: TRBJ2-2; d_call: TRBD2; clone_size: few; v_call: TRBV20-1
cdr3_nt: TGTGCCAGCAGTTACTCCCCCCCCGGCGCTGAAGCTTTCTTT; cdr3_aa: CASSYSPPGAEAFF; j_call: TRBJ1-1; d_call: .; clone_size: .; v_call: TRBV6-5
cdr3_nt: TGTGCCATCAGGCCGGGACTAGCGGGTTCGTCGCAGTTCTTC; cdr3_aa: CAIRPGLAGSSQFF; j_call: TRBJ2-1; d_call: TRBD2; clone_size: .; v_call: TRBV10-3
cdr3_nt: TGTGCCAGCAGTGATACAGAGGGCAGCGGGAAGCCCCAGCATTTT; cdr3_aa: CASSDTEGSGKPQHF; j_call: TRBJ1-5; d_call: .; clone_size: .; v_call: TRBV2
cdr3_nt: TGTGCCAGCAGCCCCCGGGGCCTAGCGGGGGGCCTGTCCTACAATGAGCAGTTCTTC; cdr3_aa: CASSPRGLAGGLSYNEQFF; j_call: TRBJ2-1; d_call: TRBD2; clone_size: few; v_call: TRBV11-2